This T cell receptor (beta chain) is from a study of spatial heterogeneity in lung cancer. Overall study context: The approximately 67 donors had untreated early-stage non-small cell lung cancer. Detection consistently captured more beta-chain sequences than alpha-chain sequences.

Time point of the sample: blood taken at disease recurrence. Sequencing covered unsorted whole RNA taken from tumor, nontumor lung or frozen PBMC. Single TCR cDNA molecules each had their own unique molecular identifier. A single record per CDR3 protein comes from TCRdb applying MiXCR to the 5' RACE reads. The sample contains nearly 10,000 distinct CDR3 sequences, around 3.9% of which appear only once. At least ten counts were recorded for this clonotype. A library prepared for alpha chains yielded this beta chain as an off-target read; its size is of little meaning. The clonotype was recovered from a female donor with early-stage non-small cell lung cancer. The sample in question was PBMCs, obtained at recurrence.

This chain's CDR3 is CASGLFSGEETQYF. Here the CDR3 DNA reads TGTGCTAGTGGTCTATTCTCAGGGGAAGAGACCCAGTACTTC. The rearrangement uses TRBV12-5 and TRBJ2-5, with D possibly TRBD1 on 6 matching bases. Trimming left V 5 bases short and J 3 bases short, with 13 bases between. The CDR3 has 14 residues. CDR1 LGHNT and CDR2 FRNRAP come from the germline V gene. Full variable domain (remainder filled in from reference TRBV12-5 and TRBJ2-5): DARVTQTPRHKVTEMGQEVTMRCQPILGHNTVFWYRQTMMQGLELLAYFRNRAPLDDSGMPKDRFSAEMPDATLATLKIQPSEPRDSAVYFCASGLFSGEETQYFGPGTRLLVL.